Presented here are 9 T cell receptor beta chains from one specimen sequenced in a study of OX40 agonist ivuxolimab in advanced cancers. TCRdb's table, derived via immunoSEQ multiplex PCR, lists solely in-frame clones and lacks some. The table has tens of thousands of clones, around 92% seen once. Specimen: CD4+ or CD8+ T cells sorted from blood, collected in a trial of the OX40 agonist ivuxolimab. These receptors were collected from an adult with an advanced solid tumor such as melanoma, head and neck, liver or kidney cancer.

The chain combines TRBV5-1 with TRBJ2-2; possibly TRBD1 or TRBD2 for D (5 bases each). This CDR3 is built from 15 residues. CDR1 and CDR2 from the germline V gene are SGHRS and YFSETQ. Trimming took off 4 bases at V and 5 bases at J, with 15 bases between the two ends. The CDR3 nucleotides read TGCGCCAGCAGCCCCGGGACGCAGGGTACCGGGGAGCTGTTTTTT. This encodes CASSPGTQGTGELFF.

The chain has TRBV6-1 and TRBJ2-1; the match to TRBD1 covers 7 bases. V trimming: 10 bases; J trimming: 6 bases; junction bases outside the gene matches: 6. Germline loops: CDR1 MNHNS, CDR2 SASEGT. The CDR3 has 12 amino acids. The CDR3 DNA follows: TGTGCCATACAGGGGTACACCAATGAGCAGTTCTTC. Its protein product is CAIQGYTNEQFF.

The rearrangement links TRBV10-3 to TRBJ1-1; the D is unclear. CDR3 length equals 15 residues. Trimming removed 3 bases from V and 1 base from J, with 12 bases in between. Germline V lookup: CDR1 ENHRY, CDR2 SYGVKD. CDR3 loop: CAISDVSAGNTEAFF. Written as DNA, the CDR3 is TGTGCCATCAGTGATGTGTCAGCGGGGAACACTGAAGCTTTCTTT.

In its sample, this clone was seen a few times. The chain carries TRBV5-1 and TRBJ2-7, with D maybe TRBD2 (5 bases). The CDR3 runs to 13 residues. The germline V gene has CDR1 SGHRS and CDR2 YFSETQ. The germline V and J ends were trimmed by 4 bases and 6 bases, with 14 bases remaining between them. CDR3 loop: CASSPSGDREQYF. The CDR3 DNA sequence: TGCGCCAGCAGCCCGTCCGGGGATCGCGAGCAGTACTTC.

The chain has TRBV6-1 and TRBJ2-3; D is undetermined. V lost 10 bases, J lost 3 bases, and 8 bases lay in between. Germline V gene data show CDR1 as MNHNS and CDR2 as SASEGT. This CDR3 spans 11 amino acids. CDR3 in DNA: TGTGCCACCCACCTTACAGATACGCAGTATTTT. Protein: CATHLTDTQYF.

The rearrangement uses TRBV5-1 and TRBJ1-1; a possible D gene is TRBD1 (6 bases). V lost 0 bases to trimming and J lost 5 bases, with 8 bases between them. CDR1 is SGHRS and CDR2 is YFSETQ in the germline V gene. CDR3 length: 13 amino acids. This CDR3 reads CASSLERGTEAFF. DNA for the CDR3: TGCGCCAGCAGCTTGGAAAGGGGGACTGAAGCTTTCTTT.

This clone was recorded only once. This rearrangement joins TRBV5-5 to TRBJ1-1; possibly TRBD1 for D (5 bases). The CDR3 is 15 residues long. Germline CDR1 reads SGHKS; CDR2 reads YYEKEE (reference sequence). V was shortened by 7 bases and J by 2 bases, with 18 bases between the two germline ends. The CDR3 nucleotides are TGTGCCAGCGCCCCCTTCGACAGAGTAAACACTGAAGCTTTCTTT. Protein sequence: CASAPFDRVNTEAFF.

This chain uses TRBV6-1 with TRBJ2-1; D is undetermined. V was trimmed by 3 bases and J by 9 bases, leaving 15 bases between them. CDR1 is MNHNS, CDR2 SASEGT, per germline. This CDR3 is 14 amino acids long. The CDR3 sequence: CASSDPRKNGEQFF. CDR3 DNA sequence: TGTGCCAGCAGTGACCCCCGAAAGAACGGTGAGCAGTTCTTC.

The rearrangement links TRBV30 to TRBJ2-7, with TRBD1 matching over 9 bases. The trim removed 1 base at V and 3 bases at J, leaving 4 bases unmatched. Germline CDR1 reads GTSNPN; CDR2 reads SVGIG (reference sequence). CDR3 length: 14 amino acids. The CDR3 loop is CAWSGGTGLYEQYF. In DNA form, the CDR3 reads TGTGCCTGGAGTGGTGGGACAGGGCTCTACGAGCAGTACTTC. The entire variable domain, with the rest obtained from reference TRBV30 and TRBJ2-7, is as follows: SQTIHQWPATLVQPVGSPLSLECTVEGTSNPNLYWYRQAAGRGLQLLFYSVGIGQISSEVPQNLSASRPQDRQFILSSKKLLLSDSGFYLCAWSGGTGLYEQYFGPGTRLTVT.